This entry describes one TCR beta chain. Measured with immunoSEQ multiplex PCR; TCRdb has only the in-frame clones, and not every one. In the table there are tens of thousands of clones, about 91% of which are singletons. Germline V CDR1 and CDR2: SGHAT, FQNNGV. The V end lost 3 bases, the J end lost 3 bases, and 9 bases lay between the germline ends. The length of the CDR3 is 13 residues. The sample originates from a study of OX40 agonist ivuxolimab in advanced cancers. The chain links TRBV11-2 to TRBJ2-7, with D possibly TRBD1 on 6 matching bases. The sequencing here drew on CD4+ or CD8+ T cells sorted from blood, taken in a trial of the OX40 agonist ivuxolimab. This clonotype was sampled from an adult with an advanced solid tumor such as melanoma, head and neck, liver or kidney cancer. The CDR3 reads CASSLQGSYEQYF. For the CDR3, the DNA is TGTGCCAGCAGCTTGCAGGGGAGCTACGAGCAGTACTTC.